The 5 T cell receptor beta chains reported below all come from one sample, sequenced in a study of blood T cell repertoires in COVID-19. Measured with immunoSEQ multiplex PCR; TCRdb has only the in-frame clones, and not every one. The sample carries some 450,000 clones, roughly 90% recorded once. The sequenced sample was peripheral blood. The receptors were gathered from a man aged 18 to 30 with COVID-19, enrolled during active disease.

The V gene is TRBV19, the J gene TRBJ2-3; D is unresolved. CDR3 size: 11 residues. Germline V gives CDR1 LNHDA, CDR2 SQIVND (reference sequence). V was shortened by 7 bases and J by 5 bases, with 7 bases between the two germline ends. CDR3 amino acids: CASTPGDTQYF. The CDR3 bases are TGTGCCAGTACTCCGGGAGATACGCAGTATTTT.

CDR3 in DNA: TGCGCCAGCAGCCAAGAGCGGTTCTGGGCCGGGGAGCTGTTTTTT. It codes for CASSQERFWAGELFF. The chain uses TRBV4-1 and TRBJ2-2; D ambiguous. The CDR3 extends over 15 amino acids. The germline V and J ends were trimmed by 0 bases and 6 bases, with 11 bases remaining between them. Germline V gene data show CDR1 as MGHRA and CDR2 as YSYEKL.

The V call is TRBV24-1, the J call TRBJ1-2, with no clear D. V dropped 4 bases and J dropped 6 bases, with 8 bases sitting between them. This CDR3 comprises 12 residues. CDR1 and CDR2 from the germline V gene are KGHDR and SFDVKD. CDR3 residues: CATSEEPNGYTF. The CDR3 bases are TGTGCCACCAGTGAAGAGCCCAATGGCTACACCTTC.

The J gene is TRBJ1-2, the V gene TRBV5-6, with 8 positions matching TRBD1. CDR1 SGHDT and CDR2 YYEEEE come from the germline V gene. The CDR3 has 12 residues. V lost 0 bases and J lost 14; bases outside the gene matches: 6. CDR3 nucleotides: TGTGCCAGCAGCTTGGGAGGACAGGGCCAAACCTTC. Its protein product is CASSLGGQGQTF.

The CDR3 loop is CATSEGGTGGYEQYF. In nucleotides, the CDR3 is TGTGCCACCAGTGAAGGTGGGACAGGGGGATACGAGCAGTACTTC. This chain joins TRBV24-1 and TRBJ2-7; 11 positions match TRBD1. The V and J ends lost 4 bases and 4 bases, in that order; junction bases with no gene match: 5. The CDR3 is made up of 15 amino acids. Germline CDR1 is KGHDR and CDR2 is SFDVKD.